This T cell receptor (beta chain) was recorded in a study of cytomegalovirus exposure and HLA in healthy donors. The study's findings and limits: An apparent linkage of common viral pathogens to several of the most significant clusters emerged in a later analysis. Roughly even sequencing depth across donors was the assumption behind the presence/absence analyses. The study listed 150 to 200 cytomegalovirus-associated TCR beta chains. Being productive about 90% or about 30% of the time was typical of most TCR beta V segments in an earlier analysis.

Amplification used 60 Vbeta primers and 13 Jbeta primers. Libraries were prepared by immunoSEQ multiplex PCR; TCRdb keeps only in-frame clonotypes and omits some of them. The sample records over 200,000 clones, 70% to 90% being singletons. A word on this clone: Its antigen is not identified.

The CDR3 totals 12 residues. Looked up from germline, CDR1 is MNHNY and CDR2 is SVGAGI (reference sequence). Trimming shortened V by 5 bases and J by 4 bases, and 9 bases separated the two germline ends. The sequencing input was PBMCs. The TCR was taken from a human donor in good health. The J gene is TRBJ2-7, the V gene TRBV6-6; TRBD1 is a possible D gene (5 bases). The CDR3 DNA reads TGTGCCAGCAGTCCTCAGGGATACGAGCAGTACTTC. Its protein product is CASSPQGYEQYF.